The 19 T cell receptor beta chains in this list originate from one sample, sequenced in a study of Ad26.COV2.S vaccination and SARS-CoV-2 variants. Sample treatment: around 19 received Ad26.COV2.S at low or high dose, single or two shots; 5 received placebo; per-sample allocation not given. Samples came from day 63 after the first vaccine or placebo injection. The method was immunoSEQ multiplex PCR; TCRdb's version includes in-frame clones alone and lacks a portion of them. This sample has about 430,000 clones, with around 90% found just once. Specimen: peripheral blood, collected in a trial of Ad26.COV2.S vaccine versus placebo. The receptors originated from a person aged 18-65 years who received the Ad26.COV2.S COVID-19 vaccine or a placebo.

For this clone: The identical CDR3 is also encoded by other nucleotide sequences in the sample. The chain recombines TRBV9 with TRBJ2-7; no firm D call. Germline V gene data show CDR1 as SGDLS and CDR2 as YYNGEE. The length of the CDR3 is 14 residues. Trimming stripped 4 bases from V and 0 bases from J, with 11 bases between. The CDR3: CASSPRLSSYEQYF. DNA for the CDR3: TGTGCCAGCAGCCCAAGACTCAGCTCCTACGAGCAGTACTTC.

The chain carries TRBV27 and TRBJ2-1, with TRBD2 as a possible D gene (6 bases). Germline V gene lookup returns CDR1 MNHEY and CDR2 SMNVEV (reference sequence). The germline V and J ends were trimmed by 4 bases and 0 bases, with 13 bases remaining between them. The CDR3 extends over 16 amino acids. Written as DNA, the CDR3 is TGTGCCAGCAGTTCCCTTCTAGCGTACTCCTACAATGAGCAGTTCTTC. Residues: CASSSLLAYSYNEQFF.

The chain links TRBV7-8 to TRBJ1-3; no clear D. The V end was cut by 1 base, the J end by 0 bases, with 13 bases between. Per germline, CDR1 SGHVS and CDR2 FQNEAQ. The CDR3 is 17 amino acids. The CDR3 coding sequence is TGTGCCAGCAGCTTAGGCGGAGGGCCCTTCTCTGGAAACACCATATATTTT. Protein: CASSLGGGPFSGNTIYF.

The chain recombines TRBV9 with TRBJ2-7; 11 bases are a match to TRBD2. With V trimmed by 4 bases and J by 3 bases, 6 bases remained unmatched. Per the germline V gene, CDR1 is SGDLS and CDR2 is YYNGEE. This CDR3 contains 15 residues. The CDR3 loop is CASSTSGLAGYEQYF. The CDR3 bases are TGTGCCAGCAGCACCTCCGGACTAGCGGGCTACGAGCAGTACTTC.

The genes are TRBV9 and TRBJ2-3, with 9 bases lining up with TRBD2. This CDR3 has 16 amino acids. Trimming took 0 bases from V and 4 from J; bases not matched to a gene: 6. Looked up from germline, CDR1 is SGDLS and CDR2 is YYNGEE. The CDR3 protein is CASSVGSGRNADTQYF. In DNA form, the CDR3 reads TGTGCCAGCAGCGTAGGTAGCGGGAGAAATGCAGATACGCAGTATTTT.

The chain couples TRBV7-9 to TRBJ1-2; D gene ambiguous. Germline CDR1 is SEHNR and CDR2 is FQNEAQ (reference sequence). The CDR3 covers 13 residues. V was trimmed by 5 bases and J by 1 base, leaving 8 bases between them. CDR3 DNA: TGTGCCAGCAGCCCCAGAGATAACTATGGCTACACCTTC. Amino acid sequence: CASSPRDNYGYTF.

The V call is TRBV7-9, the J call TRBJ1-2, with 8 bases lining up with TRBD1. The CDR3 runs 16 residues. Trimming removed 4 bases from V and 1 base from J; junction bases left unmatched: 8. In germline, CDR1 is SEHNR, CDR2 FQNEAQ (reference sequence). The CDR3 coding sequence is TGTGCCAGCAGCTCGAAGGGACAGGAGCTTAACTATGGCTACACCTTC. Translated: CASSSKGQELNYGYTF.

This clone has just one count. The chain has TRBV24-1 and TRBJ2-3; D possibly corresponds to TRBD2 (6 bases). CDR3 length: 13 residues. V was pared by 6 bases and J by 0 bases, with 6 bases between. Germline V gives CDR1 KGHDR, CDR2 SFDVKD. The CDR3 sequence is CATSSGSTDTQYF. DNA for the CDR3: TGTGCCACCAGTAGCGGGAGCACAGATACGCAGTATTTT.

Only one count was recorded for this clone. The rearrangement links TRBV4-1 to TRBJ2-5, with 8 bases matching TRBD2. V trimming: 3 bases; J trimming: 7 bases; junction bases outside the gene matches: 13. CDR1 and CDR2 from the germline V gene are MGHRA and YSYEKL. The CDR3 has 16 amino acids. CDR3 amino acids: CASSHPGLDVPGTQYF. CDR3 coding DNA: TGCGCCAGCAGCCACCCGGGACTAGACGTACCGGGGACCCAGTACTTC.

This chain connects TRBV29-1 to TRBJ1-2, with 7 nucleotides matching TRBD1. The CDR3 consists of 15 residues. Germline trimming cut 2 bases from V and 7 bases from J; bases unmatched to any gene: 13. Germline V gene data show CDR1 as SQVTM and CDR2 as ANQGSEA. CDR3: CSVELGTAQEGGYTF. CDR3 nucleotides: TGCAGCGTTGAACTGGGGACAGCCCAGGAGGGTGGCTACACCTTC. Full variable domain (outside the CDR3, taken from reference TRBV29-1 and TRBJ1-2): SAVISQKPSRDICQRGTSLTIQCQVDSQVTMMFWYRQQPGQSLTLIATANQGSEATYESGFVIDKFPISRPNLTFSTLTVSNMSPEDSSIYLCSVELGTAQEGGYTFGSGTRLTVV.

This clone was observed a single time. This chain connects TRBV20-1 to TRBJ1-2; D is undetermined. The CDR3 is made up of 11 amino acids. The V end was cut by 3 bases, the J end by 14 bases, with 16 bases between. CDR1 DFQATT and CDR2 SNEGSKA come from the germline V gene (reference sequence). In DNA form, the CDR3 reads TGCAGTGCTAGCGAGGTGAGGGCTCAGACCTTC. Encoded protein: CSASEVRAQTF.

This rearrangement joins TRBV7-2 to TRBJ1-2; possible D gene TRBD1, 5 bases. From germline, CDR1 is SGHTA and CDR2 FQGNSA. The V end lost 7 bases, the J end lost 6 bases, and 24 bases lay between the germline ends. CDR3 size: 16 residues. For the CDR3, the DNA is TGTGCCAGCACCCCGTGGGGCCCCACTACCGCAGATGGCTACACCTTC. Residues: CASTPWGPTTADGYTF.

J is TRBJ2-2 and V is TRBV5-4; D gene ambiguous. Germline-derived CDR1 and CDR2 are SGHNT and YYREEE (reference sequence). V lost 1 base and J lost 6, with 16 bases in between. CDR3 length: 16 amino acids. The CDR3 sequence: CASSLTVGLMSGELFF. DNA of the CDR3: TGTGCCAGCAGCTTGACGGTGGGATTAATGTCCGGGGAGCTGTTTTTT.

The CDR3 DNA reads as TGTGCCAGCAGCGTAGACCTAACTGGAGAGGGAGATACGCAGTATTTT. Protein: CASSVDLTGEGDTQYF. V usage is TRBV9 and J usage is TRBJ2-3, with a possible D match to TRBD2 (5 bases). This CDR3 comprises 16 residues. Trimming left V 0 bases short and J 5 bases short, with 16 bases between. Per the germline V gene, CDR1 is SGDLS and CDR2 is YYNGEE.

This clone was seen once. The CDR3 is CASSEEARGYAYNEQFF. The CDR3, as DNA: TGTGCCAGCAGTGAAGAAGCGAGGGGCTATGCCTACAATGAGCAGTTCTTC. The rearrangement uses TRBV2 and TRBJ2-1; D tentatively reads TRBD1 or TRBD2 (5 bases each). Germline CDR1 and CDR2: SNHLY and FYNNEI. V was trimmed by 1 base and J by 2 bases, leaving 15 bases between them. This CDR3 has 17 amino acids.

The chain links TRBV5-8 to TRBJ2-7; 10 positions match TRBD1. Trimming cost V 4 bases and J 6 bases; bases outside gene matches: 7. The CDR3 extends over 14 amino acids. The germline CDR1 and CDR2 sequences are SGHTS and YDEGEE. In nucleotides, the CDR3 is TGTGCCAGCAGCAAGGGACAGGGGTGGAGCGAGCAGTACTTC. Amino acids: CASSKGQGWSEQYF.

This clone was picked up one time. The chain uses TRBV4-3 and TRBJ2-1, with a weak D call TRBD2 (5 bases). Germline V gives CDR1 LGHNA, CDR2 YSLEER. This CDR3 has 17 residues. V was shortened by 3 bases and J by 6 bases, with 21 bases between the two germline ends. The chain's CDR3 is CASSHRFGVSGSNEQFF. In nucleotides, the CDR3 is TGCGCCAGCAGCCACCGATTCGGGGTGTCAGGTTCCAATGAGCAGTTCTTC.

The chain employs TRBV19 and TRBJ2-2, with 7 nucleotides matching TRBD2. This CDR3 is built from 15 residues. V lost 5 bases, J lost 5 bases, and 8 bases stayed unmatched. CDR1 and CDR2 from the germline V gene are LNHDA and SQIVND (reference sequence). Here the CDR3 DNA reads TGTGCCAGTAGTTTCAGGGAGGGGCGGACCGGGGAGCTGTTTTTT. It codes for CASSFREGRTGELFF.

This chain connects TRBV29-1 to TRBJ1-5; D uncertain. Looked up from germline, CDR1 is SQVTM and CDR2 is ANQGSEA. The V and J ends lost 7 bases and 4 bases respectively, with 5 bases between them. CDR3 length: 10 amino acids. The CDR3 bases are TGCAGCGAAGTGAATCAGCCCCAGCATTTT. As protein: CSEVNQPQHF.